This entry features one T cell receptor (beta chain) sequence. Germline assignment: CDR1 DFQATT and CDR2 SNEGSKA (reference sequence). The CDR3 loop spans 15 amino acids. Germline trimming cut 3 bases from V and 7 bases from J; bases unmatched to any gene: 11. As processed by the authors: The assay estimated nucleated cells by amplifying reference gene primers. Method: immunoSEQ multiplex PCR; TCRdb's copy keeps in-frame clones and lacks some. The DNA was the basis for D and trimming; V, J and clone size are from that table. Of 200,000 to 250,000 clones listed, about four fifths are singletons. This sample was taken from a study of blood T cell repertoires in COVID-19. Study overall: Acute and convalescent COVID-19 specimens originated in the United States, Italy and Spain. Nucleic acid was either cDNA or gDNA, and it came from T cells, B-cell-depleted T cells, or PBMCs.

Source material: peripheral blood. The sequence was obtained from a woman between 50 and 59 years old with active or convalescent COVID-19. The J gene is TRBJ2-3, the V gene TRBV20-1; TRBD2 aligns across 9 bases. The CDR3 region is CSASDPREGFNTQYF. Here the CDR3 DNA reads TGCAGTGCTAGTGATCCGCGGGAGGGCTTCAATACGCAGTATTTT.